The source of this T cell receptor (beta chain) is a study of cytomegalovirus exposure and HLA in healthy donors. PCR was performed using 60 Vbeta and 13 Jbeta primers. How the authors handled the data: Unique TCR beta chains numbered approximately 76 million in a later analysis, with approximately 10 million shared. Sequencing used immunoSEQ multiplex PCR; TCRdb keeps in-frame clones, though not all of them. V and J calls and clone size are copied from that table; D and trimming were computed from the DNA. The profile shows fewer than 40,000 clones, roughly 76% of them singletons. Germline values: CDR1 SGHVS, CDR2 FNYEAQ. With V trimmed by 5 bases and J by 3 bases, 9 bases remained unmatched. This CDR3 comprises 15 residues.

This TCR came from a woman between 40 and 55 years old in good health and CMV-seronegative. Material for sequencing was PBMCs. This rearrangement joins TRBV7-6 to TRBJ1-1; 7 nucleotides line up with TRBD1. The CDR3 nucleotides read TGTGCCAGCAGCCCTAACACAGGGGCCGACACTGAAGCTTTCTTT. Translation gives CASSPNTGADTEAFF.